The source of this T cell receptor beta chain is a study of T cells in Graves' hyperthyroidism and ophthalmopathy. TCR beta CDR3 region amplification was performed from RNA transcripts. With the HTBI primer set, the TCR CDR3 went through a first round of RT-PCR. TCRdb analysed the multiplex PCR reads with MiXCR anew, one entry per CDR3 protein. In the table there are hundreds of thousands of distinct CDR3 sequences, around a quarter of which are singletons. The germline V gene has CDR1 SGDLS and CDR2 YYNGEE. V dropped 0 bases and J dropped 3; count of bases not matched to a gene: 8. The CDR3 runs 16 residues.

The source of this sequence is a woman in her twenties or thirties with Graves' ophthalmopathy. This chain uses TRBV9 with TRBJ2-5; TRBD1 agrees at 7 bases. Sequencing was carried out using blood. The CDR3 DNA reads TGTGCCAGCAGCGTAGCTACGAGGACAGGCGAAGAGACCCAGTACTTC. Protein product: CASSVATRTGEETQYF.